These T cell receptor beta chains were read from a single sample in a study of human T cells and chemical hapten exposure. Each CDR3 protein is one row after TCRdb ran MiXCR on the RACE reads. The top ten clones hold under 3.5% of a sample with around 92,000 distinct CDR3 sequences, 10% to 12% of them seen once. The specimen was whole blood, collected in connection with sensitization to the hapten diphenylcyclopropenone (DPC). The receptors here all came from a woman aged 60-75 years with alopecia areata. Some clones in this sample may be carry-over from other donors' samples. CDR3s include the opening cysteine and the closing phenylalanine or tryptophan. The D gene is left open where the match is weak. Rows give clone size only sometimes, using once, few, many, or a class for an expanded clone.

TRBJ2-5 | TRBV12-3/TRBV12-4 | many | . | CASRIGGNQETQYF | TGTGCCAGCAGGATCGGGGGCAACCAAGAGACCCAGTACTTC
TRBJ2-5 | TRBV7-9 | few | TRBD1 | CASSSRGQGVETQYF | TGTGCCAGCAGCTCCCGTGGACAGGGGGTTGAGACCCAGTACTTC
TRBJ2-7 | TRBV2 | few | . | CASTDYTYEQYF | TGTGCCAGCACGGACTACACCTACGAGCAGTACTTC
TRBJ1-1 | TRBV21-1 | . | . | CASSKKDTGTGQVTNTEAFF | TGTGCCAGCAGCAAGAAAGACACCGGGACAGGGCAGGTTACGAACACTGAAGCTTTCTTT
TRBJ1-5 | TRBV4-1 | many | . | CASSQEGGGGQPQHF | TGCGCCAGCAGCCAAGAGGGGGGAGGTGGTCAGCCCCAGCATTTT
TRBJ2-1 | TRBV7-2 | few | . | CASSFRRRTEQFF | TGTGCCAGCAGCTTTAGGAGGAGGACTGAGCAGTTCTTC
TRBJ1-1 | TRBV7-9 | . | . | CASSRSPGHPFMNTEAFF | TGTGCCAGCAGCCGCTCCCCGGGACACCCATTTATGAACACTGAAGCTTTCTTT
TRBJ2-1 | TRBV13 | many | . | CASMGVPYNEQFF | TGTGCCAGCATGGGGGTCCCCTACAATGAGCAGTTCTTC
TRBJ1-2 | TRBV2 | few | TRBD1 | CASSQRAGTGGSYGYTF | TGTGCCAGCAGCCAACGCGCCGGGACAGGGGGCAGCTATGGCTACACCTTC
TRBJ1-5 | TRBV3-1 | . | . | CASSPWRAGRAGNQPQHF | TGTGCCAGCAGCCCATGGCGGGCAGGGCGGGCAGGCAATCAGCCCCAGCATTTT
TRBJ1-2 | TRBV20-1 | many | TRBD1 | CSAPDRARYGYTF | TGCAGTGCCCCCGACAGGGCACGGTATGGCTACACCTTC
TRBJ1-2 | TRBV20-1 | . | . | CSASHGEANYGYTF | TGCAGTGCTAGCCATGGGGAAGCTAACTATGGCTACACCTTC
TRBJ2-2 | TRBV19 | few | . | CASMGQGGTGELFF | TGTGCCAGTATGGGGCAGGGGGGCACCGGGGAGCTGTTTTTT
TRBJ2-7 | TRBV7-2 | few | . | CASSCEQYF | TGTGCCAGCAGCTGCGAGCAGTACTTC
TRBJ2-6 | TRBV15 | few | . | CATSSGANVLTF | TGTGCCACCAGCTCTGGGGCCAACGTCCTGACTTTC
TRBJ2-7 | TRBV6-1 | . | . | CASSEGGGSHEQYF | TGTGCCAGCAGTGAAGGTGGAGGATCCCACGAGCAGTACTTC
TRBJ2-5 | TRBV20-1 | many | TRBD2 | CSASQRRGRQETQYF | TGCAGTGCTAGCCAGCGGCGGGGGAGACAAGAGACCCAGTACTTC
TRBJ2-1 | TRBV2 | many | . | CASSTGNRGEQFF | TGTGCCAGCAGCACAGGGAACCGGGGTGAGCAGTTCTTC
TRBJ1-3 | TRBV10-3 | many | TRBD1 | CAISEPTGVSGNTIYF | TGTGCCATCAGTGAGCCCACAGGGGTTTCTGGAAACACCATATATTTT
TRBJ2-1 | TRBV7-2 | . | TRBD2 | CASSQPSGGPFGQFF | TGTGCCAGCAGCCAACCTAGCGGGGGCCCTTTTGGGCAGTTCTTC
TRBJ1-2 | TRBV30 | few | . | CAWKETDNYGYTF | TGTGCCTGGAAAGAGACGGATAACTATGGCTACACCTTC
TRBJ2-3 | TRBV5-5 | many | TRBD2 | CASSRAGAGGLDTQYF | TGTGCCAGCAGCCGCGCAGGAGCGGGGGGGTTGGATACGCAGTATTTT
TRBJ2-1 | TRBV7-9 | many | . | CASSKAGWYNEQFF | TGTGCCAGCAGCAAAGCCGGCTGGTACAATGAGCAGTTCTTC
TRBJ1-5 | TRBV2 | many | . | CASSEAQASYQPQHF | TGTGCCAGCAGTGAAGCGCAGGCCTCGTATCAGCCCCAGCATTTT
TRBJ1-1 | TRBV3-1 | many | . | CASSLDRFEAFF | TGTGCCAGCAGCCTTGACAGATTTGAAGCTTTCTTT
TRBJ2-1 | TRBV5-1 | many | . | CASSLIQGIYNEQFF | TGCGCCAGCAGCTTGATCCAGGGGATCTACAATGAGCAGTTCTTC
TRBJ1-2 | TRBV6-5 | many | . | CASSYGADYGYTF | TGTGCCAGCAGTTACGGGGCCGACTATGGCTACACCTTC
TRBJ2-3 | TRBV5-1 | . | TRBD1 | CASSLKGQGADTQYF | TGCGCCAGCAGCTTGAAGGGACAGGGCGCAGATACGCAGTATTTT
TRBJ2-1 | TRBV27 | few | TRBD1 | CASSLWGQPYNEQFF | TGTGCCAGCAGTTTGTGGGGACAGCCATACAATGAGCAGTTCTTC
TRBJ2-5 | TRBV29-1 | many | . | CSVETSNQETQYF | TGCAGCGTTGAAACTTCAAACCAAGAGACCCAGTACTTC
TRBJ2-7 | TRBV6-1 | many | . | CASSESRGLSSYEQYF | TGTGCCAGCAGTGAATCGCGCGGACTCAGCTCCTACGAGCAGTACTTC
TRBJ2-1 | TRBV7-2 | few | . | CASSLTRSGDEQFF | TGTGCCAGCAGCTTAACTAGATCGGGGGATGAGCAGTTCTTC
TRBJ1-1 | TRBV6-6 | . | . | CASKIAGTTEAFF | TGTGCCAGCAAGATAGCAGGGACGACTGAAGCTTTCTTT
TRBJ1-1 | TRBV30 | . | TRBD1 | CAWSVGRGLNTEAFF | TGTGCCTGGAGTGTCGGAAGGGGGCTGAACACTGAAGCTTTCTTT
TRBJ2-3 | TRBV12-3/TRBV12-4 | many | . | CASSYTPFGTDTQYF | TGTGCCAGCAGTTACACCCCGTTCGGCACAGATACGCAGTATTTT
TRBJ2-2 | TRBV20-1 | many | . | CSATPTRNTGELFF | TGCAGTGCTACCCCGACTAGAAACACCGGGGAGCTGTTTTTT
TRBJ2-2 | TRBV6-6 | many | . | CASTKLGGASTGELFF | TGTGCCAGCACGAAACTGGGCGGCGCGAGCACCGGGGAGCTGTTTTTT
TRBJ2-5 | TRBV7-8 | . | . | CASTQGGGSETQYF | TGTGCCAGCACCCAAGGCGGAGGCTCGGAGACCCAGTACTTC
TRBJ2-7 | TRBV28 | few | . | CASSYPPHYEQYF | TGTGCCAGCAGTTACCCCCCTCACTACGAGCAGTACTTC
TRBJ2-1 | TRBV2 | many | . | CASNRENEQFF | TGTGCCAGCAACAGGGAAAATGAGCAGTTCTTC
TRBJ2-2 | TRBV2 | many | TRBD2 | CASRGLASTGELFF | TGTGCCAGCCGCGGACTAGCATCCACCGGGGAGCTGTTTTTT
TRBJ2-5 | TRBV6-6 | few | . | CASSYSFPALARETQYF | TGTGCCAGCAGTTACTCTTTCCCGGCCCTCGCAAGAGAGACCCAGTACTTC
TRBJ1-1 | TRBV18 | few | TRBD1 | CASSPTPPGTGTEAFF | TGTGCCAGCTCACCAACGCCGCCCGGGACAGGGACTGAAGCTTTCTTT
TRBJ2-4 | TRBV7-2 | many | . | CASRPSAKNIQYF | TGTGCCAGCAGGCCCTCCGCCAAAAACATTCAGTACTTC
TRBJ2-7 | TRBV5-1 | . | . | CASSLASDIYEQYF | TGCGCCAGCAGCTTGGCGTCAGACATCTACGAGCAGTACTTC
TRBJ2-3 | TRBV12-3/TRBV12-4 | . | . | CASSDPRTGGTQYF | TGTGCCAGCAGTGACCCTAGGACAGGAGGGACGCAGTATTTT
TRBJ1-3 | TRBV25-1 | many | . | CASSLGLYSGNTIYF | TGTGCCAGCTCCCTGGGACTCTACTCTGGAAACACCATATATTTT
TRBJ1-1 | TRBV27 | many | . | CASRMGVTEAFF | TGTGCCAGCAGGATGGGGGTAACTGAAGCTTTCTTT
TRBJ2-1 | TRBV5-4 | many | . | CASSPQRGGNEQFF | TGTGCCAGCAGCCCCCAAAGGGGGGGGAATGAGCAGTTCTTC
TRBJ2-3 | TRBV5-1 | many | TRBD1 | CASSLTTGVLGETQYF | TGCGCCAGCAGCCTGACGACAGGGGTCTTAGGGGAGACGCAGTATTTT
TRBJ1-4 | TRBV30 | . | . | CAWSVLRRTFATNEKLFF | TGTGCCTGGAGTGTACTGCGACGGACATTTGCAACTAATGAAAAACTGTTTTTT
TRBJ2-3 | TRBV9 | . | . | CASSVAGNTDTQYF | TGTGCCAGCAGCGTAGCAGGCAACACAGATACGCAGTATTTT
TRBJ2-5 | TRBV3-1 | many | . | CASRGPALVETQYF | TGTGCCAGCAGGGGGCCGGCCCTGGTTGAGACCCAGTACTTC
TRBJ2-3 | TRBV6-5 | many | . | CASTSGTGRGGASTDTQYF | TGTGCCAGCACCTCCGGGACAGGCCGGGGAGGGGCAAGCACAGATACGCAGTATTTT
TRBJ2-7 | TRBV12-3/TRBV12-4 | . | . | CASILLKTYEQYF | TGTGCCAGCATTTTACTGAAGACCTACGAGCAGTACTTC
TRBJ1-5 | TRBV6-1 | many | . | CASSEAGRGSSPQHF | TGTGCCAGCAGTGAAGCTGGTAGGGGCTCATCGCCCCAGCATTTT
TRBJ2-1 | TRBV29-1 | many | . | CSVEPDYNEQFF | TGCAGCGTTGAACCGGACTACAATGAGCAGTTCTTC
TRBJ2-1 | TRBV2 | . | TRBD2 | CASSFLGTSGVGQFF | TGTGCCAGCAGTTTTCTCGGGACTAGCGGAGTTGGGCAGTTCTTC
TRBJ1-1 | TRBV29-1 | many | TRBD1 | CSVSPGTVNTEAFF | TGCAGCGTTTCGCCCGGGACAGTTAACACTGAAGCTTTCTTT